Below, 2 T cell receptor beta chains from the same sample are listed, as sequenced in a study of beta chain features in type 1 diabetes. Findings and limits, study-wide: Within each of all four CD4+ subsets, Type 1 diabetes patients had TCRB CDR3s that were moderately but significantly shorter.

The entirety of the isolated RNA underwent reverse transcription, so expressed TCRB transcripts were sequenced. Sequenced by immunoSEQ multiplex PCR; TCRdb stores in-frame clones only, minus some. The table lists 95,000 to 110,000 clones, about 26% of them singletons, with about 0.57% in the top ten. Antigens for these TCRs are unknown. The sequenced material came from central memory CD4+ T cells from blood. The receptors come from a woman aged 18-29 years with type 1 diabetes.

The chain uses TRBV4-2 and TRBJ2-1; 7 positions agree with TRBD1. Germline V lookup: CDR1 LGHNA, CDR2 YNFKEQ. This CDR3 comprises 15 residues. V was clipped by 4 bases and J by 7 bases; unmatched bases: 10. The CDR3 bases are TGTGCCAGCAGCCCGGACGGACAGGCGAGAAATGAGCAGTTCTTC. This encodes CASSPDGQARNEQFF.

Written as DNA, the CDR3 is TGCGCCAGCAGCCCCCTAGGGCTGGGACAGGCTAATGAAAAACTGTTTTTT. It encodes CASSPLGLGQANEKLFF. The rearrangement uses TRBV4-1 and TRBJ1-4; TRBD1 matches 8 bases. The CDR3 totals 17 residues. From germline, CDR1 is MGHRA and CDR2 YSYEKL. The V and J ends lost 4 bases and 3 bases, in that order; junction bases with no gene match: 10.